This entry concerns a single TCR beta chain. As yet, its antigen is unknown. This record comes from a study of graft-versus-host responses after intestinal transplantation. The protocol was immunoSEQ multiplex PCR, while the TCRdb copy is restricted to in-frame clones and leaves out a portion. The data hold 80,000 to 95,000 clones, with about 93% observed a single time. Per germline, CDR1 SGDLS and CDR2 YYNGEE. After removal of 0 bases from V and 1 base from J, the junction contained 2 bases not matched to a gene. This CDR3 spans 15 amino acids. Here the sequenced sample was unstimulated CD8+ T cells sorted from spleen or lymph node cells, taken before intestinal transplant. The clonotype comes from a human donor who received an intestinal transplant. The J gene is TRBJ2-3, the V gene TRBV9; 7 positions agree with TRBD1. The CDR3 coding sequence is TGTGCCAGCAGCGTAGGTACAGGGGGCACAGATACGCAGTATTTT. Translation: CASSVGTGGTDTQYF.